The clone carrying this T cell receptor (beta chain) was picked up a small number of times. The antigen is unknown. It was with 60 Vbeta and 13 Jbeta primers that the PCR ran. Using immunoSEQ multiplex PCR, the repertoire was profiled, and TCRdb retains in-frame clones only, with some absent. The table has 130,000 or so clones, approximately 9% seen once; the top ten hold roughly 7.2%. V dropped 3 bases and J dropped 10 bases, with 19 bases sitting between them. The CDR3 sequence is 14 residues long. CDR1 is SGHNT, CDR2 YYREEE, per germline (reference sequence). The sample originates from a study of cytomegalovirus exposure and HLA in healthy donors. Whole-study context: The study placed about 86% of its roughly 400 genotyped donors in the Caucasian-associated ancestry cluster. Study-level points and caveats: Most TCR beta V segments were productive about 90% or about 30% of the time in an earlier analysis.

The rearrangement links TRBV5-4 to TRBJ1-1; a weak D match, TRBD1 (6 bases). Sequenced material: PBMCs. The sequence derives from a woman aged 40 to 50 in good health and CMV-seropositive. CDR3 sequence (DNA): TGTGCCAGCAGCTCGGAACGCCCGACAGGAGGAGCTTTCTTT. Translation gives CASSSERPTGGAFF.